Presented here are 22 T cell receptor beta chains from one specimen sequenced in a study of read filtering for tumor transcriptome and immune sequencing. Molecular barcoded adaptors covering alpha/delta and beta/gamma chains were used on 400 to 450 ng RNA. TCRdb fed the reads into MiXCR, producing one record per CDR3 protein. The table lists about 63,000 distinct CDR3 sequences, approximately 14% of them singletons, with approximately 47% in the top ten. Sequencing was performed on a population of CD138-negative cells sorted from bone marrow. The receptors stem from a donor at least 40 years old with multiple myeloma.

As regards this clonotype: A much larger clone differs from this one at a single base, so this may be a read error. V is TRBV7-9 and J is TRBJ2-1; D is unclear. The germline V gene encodes CDR1 SEHNR and CDR2 FQNEAQ (reference sequence). The CDR3 has 15 amino acids. The V end lost 5 bases, the J end lost 8 bases, and 19 bases lay between the germline ends. Here the CDR3 DNA reads TGTGCCAGCAGCCCTAGTAGATCGCAGTACGATGAGCAGTTCTTC. Translating gives CASSPSRSQYDEQFF.

This clonotype was detected many times. This chain uses TRBV6-5 with TRBJ1-1; D unclear. Deletions cut 6 bases from V and 10 bases from J, with 24 bases between. Germline V CDR1 and CDR2: MNHEY, SVGAGI. The CDR3 extends over 15 amino acids. The CDR3 DNA sequence: TGTGCCAGCAGCCAACTCCGGGCCAACGCTTGGGGAGCTTTCTTT. It codes for CASSQLRANAWGAFF.

This clonotype was observed a handful of times. The chain has TRBV7-9 and TRBJ1-1; D call uncertain. Germline V gene data show CDR1 as SEHNR and CDR2 as FQNEAQ (reference sequence). V was trimmed by 3 bases and J by 1 base, leaving 27 bases between them. The CDR3 contains 20 residues. The CDR3 loop is CASSFPLSRVGGGQNTEAFF. The CDR3 nucleotides read TGTGCCAGCAGCTTTCCTCTATCGAGAGTGGGCGGAGGTCAGAACACTGAAGCTTTCTTT.

This clonotype was seen a handful of times. The V and J genes are TRBV19 and TRBJ1-5, with TRBD1 matching over 7 bases. Trimming took 0 bases from V and 13 from J; bases not matched to a gene: 3. The germline V gene encodes CDR1 LNHDA and CDR2 SQIVND (reference sequence). The CDR3 covers 12 residues. The CDR3 region has the DNA TGTGCCAGTAGTATAGATTGGGGACAGCAGCATTTT. It codes for CASSIDWGQQHF.

This clonotype was seen many times. This chain uses TRBV20-1 with TRBJ1-1; 9 bases map to TRBD1. The CDR3 length is 14 residues. From germline, CDR1 is DFQATT and CDR2 SNEGSKA (reference sequence). Unmatched junction bases numbered 7, after V lost 6 bases and J lost 2 bases. Here the CDR3 reads CSAGVGQGNTEAFF. CDR3 nucleotides: TGCAGTGCGGGCGTGGGACAGGGAAACACTGAAGCTTTCTTT.

This clonotype was counted many times. The gene calls are TRBV10-3 and TRBJ2-2; 7 positions match TRBD2. Germline loops: CDR1 ENHRY, CDR2 SYGVKD. The CDR3 is 14 residues long. V gave up 4 bases and J gave up 3 bases; unmatched junction bases: 2. The CDR3 loop reads CAISVLADTGELFF. The CDR3 nucleotides are TGTGCCATCAGTGTTCTAGCGGACACCGGGGAGCTGTTTTTT.

V is TRBV7-8 and J is TRBJ2-5; the D call may be TRBD1 or TRBD2 (5 bases each). The V end was cut by 0 bases, the J end by 5 bases, with 13 bases between. The CDR3 runs 15 residues. Per germline, CDR1 SGHVS and CDR2 FQNEAQ. In DNA form, the CDR3 reads TGTGCCAGCAGCTTAGCGAACGGGGCTGGGGAGACCCAGTACTTC. It translates to CASSLANGAGETQYF.

This clonotype was seen ten or more times. The chain links TRBV5-1 to TRBJ2-3; 10 nucleotides align to TRBD2. The CDR3 extends over 14 amino acids. V was clipped by 2 bases and J by 4 bases; unmatched bases: 1. Germline CDR1 is SGHRS and CDR2 is YFSETQ. The chain's CDR3 is CASSFGLAADTQYF. In DNA form, the CDR3 reads TGCGCCAGCAGCTTCGGACTAGCGGCAGATACGCAGTATTTT.

This clonotype was seen repeatedly, ten times or more. The rearrangement links TRBV6-5 to TRBJ2-3, with 7 nucleotides matching TRBD1. Per germline, CDR1 MNHEY and CDR2 SVGAGI. V lost 6 bases to trimming and J lost 3 bases; unmatched junction nucleotides: 6. This CDR3 has 14 amino acids. CDR3 nucleotides: TGTGCCAGCAGCGACAGGGACGGGACAGATACGCAGTATTTT. It yields the protein CASSDRDGTDTQYF.

This clonotype appeared many times. The chain combines TRBV7-6 with TRBJ2-2; 11 bases fit TRBD2. Unmatched junction bases numbered 0, after V lost 1 base and J lost 5 bases. Germline CDR1 is SGHVS and CDR2 is FNYEAQ. The CDR3 covers 15 residues. The CDR3 protein is CASSLGTSGTGELFF. CDR3 sequence (DNA): TGTGCCAGCAGCTTAGGGACTAGCGGGACCGGGGAGCTGTTTTTT.

This clonotype occurred a few times. This chain links TRBV3-1 with TRBJ2-7; TRBD2 aligns across 9 bases. Germline lookup yields CDR1 LGHDT and CDR2 YNNKEL (reference sequence). The CDR3 spans 15 residues. J was trimmed by 3 bases and V by 1 base; bases with no gene match: 4. This CDR3 reads CASSQGVSGSYEQYF. For the CDR3, the DNA is TGTGCCAGCAGCCAAGGGGTTAGCGGGAGCTACGAGCAGTACTTC.

The rearrangement links TRBV18 to TRBJ2-5; TRBD1 might be the D (7 bases). CDR1 and CDR2 from the germline V gene are KGHSH and LQKENI. The CDR3 has 13 amino acids. With 5 bases removed from V and 5 bases from J, the gap between germline ends came to 12 bases. CDR3 coding DNA: TGTGCCAGCTCAAGACAGGGAGGCGAGACCCAGTACTTC. Protein: CASSRQGGETQYF.

This clonotype was found many times. The chain joins TRBV18 to TRBJ2-7, with 10 bases that match TRBD1. After removal of 3 bases from V and 5 bases from J, the junction contained 10 bases not matched to a gene. The CDR3 sequence is 16 residues long. Per the germline V gene, CDR1 is KGHSH and CDR2 is LQKENI. Written as DNA, the CDR3 is TGTGCCAGCTCACCCCGGGACAGGGGTTGGCGGAACGAGCAGTACTTC. Translating gives CASSPRDRGWRNEQYF.

A word on this clonotype: Relative to the germline gene, one junction end is altered; a read error may explain this. The V and J genes are TRBV29-1 and TRBJ1-3, with 9 bases identical to TRBD1. CDR3 length: 14 residues. CDR1 is SQVTM and CDR2 is ANQGSEA in the germline V gene. The CDR3: CSASRTGAGNAIYF. The CDR3 nucleotides read TGCAGCGCGTCACGGACAGGGGCTGGAAACGCCATATATTTT.

This clonotype has just a few counts. The chain links TRBV18 to TRBJ2-7; the match to TRBD1 covers 8 bases. Trimming took 5 bases from V and 5 from J; bases not matched to a gene: 5. The germline CDR1 and CDR2 sequences are KGHSH and LQKENI. The CDR3 runs to 13 residues. Here the CDR3 reads CASSSGQVDEQYF. The CDR3 nucleotides are TGTGCCAGCTCATCGGGACAGGTAGACGAGCAGTACTTC.

This clonotype was seen repeatedly, ten times or more. The chain couples TRBV20-1 to TRBJ1-1; D gene ambiguous. V lost 3 bases to trimming and J lost 1 base, with 15 bases between them. CDR3 length: 15 amino acids. Germline CDR1 DFQATT, CDR2 SNEGSKA (reference sequence). CDR3 nucleotides: TGCAGTGCTAGTGATTTGGGATTGGCGAACACTGAAGCTTTCTTT. Its protein is CSASDLGLANTEAFF.

V and J are TRBV4-1 and TRBJ1-6, with D maybe TRBD1 (6 bases). Germline V gives CDR1 MGHRA, CDR2 YSYEKL. The CDR3 contains 15 residues. The V gene lost 0 bases and the J gene lost 8 bases, with 11 bases spanning the gap. The CDR3 sequence is CASSQDLQGDSPLHF. The DNA for the CDR3 is TGCGCCAGCAGCCAAGATCTACAGGGCGATTCACCCCTCCACTTT.

This clonotype has at least ten counts. The chain joins TRBV20-1 to TRBJ2-1; 8 nucleotides agree with TRBD1. J gave up 4 bases and V 0 bases, and 5 bases lay outside the gene matches. This CDR3 contains 15 residues. The germline V gene has CDR1 DFQATT and CDR2 SNEGSKA (reference sequence). Here the CDR3 DNA reads TGCAGTGCTAGAGAGTTCGACAGGGGATACAATGAGCAGTTCTTC. Its protein product is CSAREFDRGYNEQFF.

Concerning this clonotype: This clone may be a read error of a much larger clone one base away. The V and J genes are TRBV6-4 and TRBJ2-2; TRBD1 agrees at 10 bases. Losses at the gene ends were 8 bases for V and 3 bases for J; bases not matched to a gene: 3. Germline lookup yields CDR1 MRHNA and CDR2 SNTAGT. CDR3 length equals 14 residues. CDR3: CASSGQGDTGELFF. The CDR3 nucleotides read TGTGCCAGCTCCGGACAGGGGGACACCGGGGAGCTGTTTTTT.

Concerning this clonotype itself: Relative to the germline gene, one junction end is altered; a read error may explain this. The chain joins TRBV15 to TRBJ2-2, with D possibly TRBD2 on 5 matching bases. The germline gives CDR1 LNHNV, CDR2 YYDKDF (reference sequence). The CDR3 runs 17 residues. DNA for the CDR3: TGTGCCACCAGCAGAGATGAAGGCTCTTCTAATTTCGGGGAGCTGCTTTTC. It codes for CATSRDEGSSNFGELLF.

This clonotype was seen at least ten times. V gene TRBV9 combines with J gene TRBJ1-6; tentatively, D is TRBD1 (5 bases). The CDR3 sequence is 13 residues long. Trimming took off 4 bases at V and 9 bases at J, with 11 bases between the two ends. CDR1 is SGDLS and CDR2 is YYNGEE in the germline V gene. The CDR3 here is CASSPEGSSPLHF. DNA for the CDR3: TGTGCCAGCAGCCCGGAGGGGAGTTCACCCCTCCACTTT.

Ten or more counts support this clonotype. The V gene is TRBV4-1, the J gene TRBJ2-6, with 8 bases identical to TRBD1. CDR3 length equals 16 residues. CDR1 and CDR2 (germline): MGHRA, YSYEKL. After removal of 9 bases from V and 1 base from J, the junction contained 8 bases not matched to a gene. The CDR3 coding sequence is TGCGCCAGGGACAGGGAACGATGGTCTGGGGCCAACGTCCTGACTTTC. Residues: CARDRERWSGANVLTF.